One and the same sample provided the 18 T cell receptor beta chains below, sequenced in a study of T cell responses to AZD1222 COVID-19 vaccine. Here immunoSEQ multiplex PCR was the method, and the copy in TCRdb shows in-frame clones only, minus some. Of more than 95,000 clones listed, around nine tenths are singletons. Sequencing used peripheral blood, obtained 28 days after the second dose of the MenACWY control vaccine. The receptors here all came from an adult who received the MenACWY meningococcal vaccine as a control.

The gene calls are TRBV10-1 and TRBJ1-4; no firm D call. The CDR3 consists of 17 residues. The V end lost 3 bases, the J end lost 5 bases, and 19 bases lay between the germline ends. Per the germline V gene, CDR1 is WNHNN and CDR2 is SYGVQD (reference sequence). CDR3 loop: CASSEDYLGPGNEKLFF. The CDR3 coding sequence is TGCGCCAGCAGTGAAGACTACCTTGGCCCTGGGAATGAAAAACTGTTTTTT.

This chain joins TRBV9 and TRBJ2-1, with D perhaps given as TRBD1 or TRBD2 (6 bases each). Germline V gene lookup returns CDR1 SGDLS and CDR2 YYNGEE. V was pared by 7 bases and J by 6 bases, with 14 bases between. This CDR3 has 13 amino acids. The CDR3 DNA reads TGTGCCAGCTGGTCCGGGGGCCGCAATGAGCAGTTCTTC. Translation gives CASWSGGRNEQFF.

The gene calls are TRBV10-1 and TRBJ2-5; no firm D call. V shed 0 bases and J shed 7 bases, with 12 bases lying between them. Germline lookup yields CDR1 WNHNN and CDR2 SYGVQD (reference sequence). CDR3 size: 14 residues. The CDR3 loop is CASSESPVLGTQYF. The DNA for the CDR3 is TGCGCCAGCAGTGAGTCCCCGGTTCTGGGGACCCAGTACTTC.

This clone occurred once. This chain connects TRBV30 to TRBJ1-2; D is undetermined. This CDR3 is 10 amino acids long. V was cut by 3 bases and J by 8 bases, with 7 bases left in between. Per the germline V gene, CDR1 is GTSNPN and CDR2 is SVGIG (reference sequence). CDR3 amino acids: CAWRELGYTF. In DNA, the CDR3 is TGTGCCTGGAGGGAATTAGGCTACACCTTC.

This chain connects TRBV12-3 or TRBV12-4 to TRBJ2-2, with D perhaps matching TRBD1 (5 bases). CDR3 length: 12 amino acids. Trimming stripped 8 bases from V and 6 bases from J, with 10 bases between. The CDR3 sequence: CASFQGAGELFF. CDR3 DNA: TGTGCCAGCTTCCAAGGGGCCGGGGAGCTGTTTTTT.

The chain couples TRBV19 to TRBJ1-4; no definite D call. CDR3 size: 13 residues. Germline V gene data show CDR1 as LNHDA and CDR2 as SQIVND (reference sequence). V dropped 1 base and J dropped 5 bases, with 5 bases sitting between them. The CDR3 nucleotides are TGTGCCAGTAGTATAGCGTCAAATGAAAAACTGTTTTTT. This codes for CASSIASNEKLFF.

The gene calls are TRBV10-2 and TRBJ1-4, with 10 bases identical to TRBD1. This CDR3 region has 15 residues. J was trimmed by 8 bases and V by 2 bases; bases with no gene match: 5. Germline V lookup: CDR1 WSHSY, CDR2 SAAADI. CDR3 in amino acids: CASSEPDRGREKLFF. For the CDR3, the DNA is TGCGCCAGCAGTGAGCCAGACAGGGGGCGAGAAAAACTGTTTTTT.

The chain joins TRBV7-9 to TRBJ1-1; D perhaps matches TRBD1 (5 bases). Germline V lookup: CDR1 SEHNR, CDR2 FQNEAQ (reference sequence). The CDR3 totals 15 residues. Trimming removed 4 bases at V and 7 bases at J, with 19 bases between. Here the CDR3 reads CASSWRETAGYEAFF. CDR3 DNA: TGTGCCAGCAGCTGGAGGGAGACAGCCGGGTATGAAGCTTTCTTT.

V is TRBV18 and J is TRBJ2-1; 8 positions agree with TRBD2. Germline V gene lookup returns CDR1 KGHSH and CDR2 LQKENI. This CDR3 has 20 amino acids. J gave up 2 bases and V 1 base, and 16 bases lay outside the gene matches. The CDR3 protein is CASSPRSQGIGSGAYNEQFF. CDR3 in DNA: TGTGCCAGCTCACCACGGTCTCAGGGGATTGGTAGCGGGGCCTACAATGAGCAGTTCTTC.

This clone has a single count. The V gene is TRBV19, the J gene TRBJ2-5; D remains unclear. Germline CDR1 and CDR2: LNHDA and SQIVND (reference sequence). This CDR3 has 12 residues. Trimming removed 9 bases at V and 1 base at J, with 9 bases between. CDR3 sequence (DNA): TGTGCCAGCAGCGAGCCCCAAGAGACCCAGTACTTC. Protein sequence: CASSEPQETQYF.

The rearrangement uses TRBV3-1 (or the pseudogene TRBV3-2) and TRBJ1-2, with a weak D call TRBD1 (5 bases). CDR3 size: 15 residues. Germline V gene sequence: CDR1 LGHDT, CDR2 YNNKEL (reference sequence). The V end was cut by 1 base, the J end by 0 bases, with 9 bases between. The CDR3 nucleotides are TGTGCCAGCAGCCAAGGACAGTATACTAACTATGGCTACACCTTC. The encoded protein is CASSQGQYTNYGYTF.

The chain carries TRBV3-1 (or the pseudogene TRBV3-2) and TRBJ1-6; D is ambiguous. The V end lost 0 bases, the J end lost 2 bases, and 8 bases lay between the germline ends. The CDR3 is made up of 16 amino acids. CDR1 and CDR2 (germline): LGHDT, YNNKEL (reference sequence). The CDR3 loop is CASSQDPVAYNSPLHF. The CDR3 DNA follows: TGTGCCAGCAGCCAAGATCCCGTGGCCTATAATTCACCCCTCCACTTT.

The rearrangement joins TRBV7-9 to TRBJ1-2; D is unresolved. Trimming removed 2 bases from V and 7 bases from J, with 11 bases in between. The CDR3 sequence is 13 residues long. The germline gives CDR1 SEHNR, CDR2 FQNEAQ (reference sequence). CDR3 sequence reads: CASSLSETAGYTF. The CDR3 DNA reads as TGTGCCAGCAGCTTAAGCGAAACGGCTGGCTACACCTTC.

This sequence joins TRBV7-3 and TRBJ1-6; D gene uncertain. The CDR3 is 13 amino acids. V lost 3 bases and J 7 bases, leaving 7 bases between the germline ends. Germline-derived CDR1 and CDR2 are SGHTA and FQGTGA. CDR3 sequence (DNA): TGTGCCAGCAGCTTTGGGTCCAATTCACCCCTCCACTTT. Protein product: CASSFGSNSPLHF.

The J gene is TRBJ2-1, the V gene TRBV5-1, with 7 positions matching TRBD1. Germline loops: CDR1 SGHRS, CDR2 YFSETQ. V shed 1 base and J 4 bases; nucleotides not matched to a gene: 5. This CDR3 is built from 15 residues. In DNA form, the CDR3 reads TGCGCCAGCAGCTTGAAACAGGGGAGATACAATGAGCAGTTCTTC. It yields the protein CASSLKQGRYNEQFF.

The rearrangement joins TRBV19 to TRBJ1-2; TRBD1 might be the D (5 bases). CDR3 length equals 15 residues. Germline CDR1 LNHDA, CDR2 SQIVND (reference sequence). V gave up 1 base and J gave up 4 bases, with 13 bases separating them. Written as DNA, the CDR3 is TGTGCCAGTAGTATAGGGGATACAGGCATCTATGGCTACACCTTC. Amino acid sequence: CASSIGDTGIYGYTF.

This rearrangement joins TRBV19 to TRBJ1-3; D not resolved. Germline assignment: CDR1 LNHDA and CDR2 SQIVND (reference sequence). Trimming pared 3 bases from V and 4 bases from J, leaving 13 bases between. CDR3 length: 15 amino acids. The CDR3 region is CASSIGRSTGNTIYF. CDR3 in DNA: TGTGCCAGTAGTATTGGGCGGTCGACCGGAAACACCATATATTTT.

In its sample, this clone was seen once. The chain uses TRBV4-2 and TRBJ1-2; D possibly corresponds to TRBD1 (5 bases). The CDR3 sequence is 14 residues long. V lost 0 bases and J lost 4, with 9 bases in between. The germline V gene encodes CDR1 LGHNA and CDR2 YNFKEQ. The CDR3 DNA reads as TGTGCCAGCAGCCAAGAAGGTAGGGGCTATGGCTACACCTTC. As protein: CASSQEGRGYGYTF.